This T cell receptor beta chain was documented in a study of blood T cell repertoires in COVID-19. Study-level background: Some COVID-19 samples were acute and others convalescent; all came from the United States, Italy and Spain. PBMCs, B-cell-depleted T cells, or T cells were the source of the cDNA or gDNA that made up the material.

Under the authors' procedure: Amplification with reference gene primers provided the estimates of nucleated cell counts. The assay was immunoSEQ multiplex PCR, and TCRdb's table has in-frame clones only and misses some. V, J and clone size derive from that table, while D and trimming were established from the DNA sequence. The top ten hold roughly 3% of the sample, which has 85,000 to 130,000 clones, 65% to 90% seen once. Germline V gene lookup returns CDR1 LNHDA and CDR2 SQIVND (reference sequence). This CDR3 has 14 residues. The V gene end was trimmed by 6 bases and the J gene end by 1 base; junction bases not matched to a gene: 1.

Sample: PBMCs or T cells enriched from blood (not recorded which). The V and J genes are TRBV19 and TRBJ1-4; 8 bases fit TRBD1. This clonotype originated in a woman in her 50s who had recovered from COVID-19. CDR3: CASRQGGTNEKLFF. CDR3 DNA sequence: TGTGCCAGTAGACAGGGGGGAACTAATGAAAAACTGTTTTTT.